This T cell receptor (beta chain) was observed in a study of T cell clusters in autoimmune cytopenias. In the study overall: The median distinct TRB clonotype count was about 2,500 per sample, from a median 51,575 reads. Study-level findings and limits: No cluster-lack signature appeared between secondary cytopenia and chronic lymphocytic leukemia patients, apparently due to lymphoma masking. Healthy donors had about 3.1-fold more exclusive TRB clusters than active autoimmune hepatitis patients.

Germline lookup yields CDR1 MNHNS and CDR2 SASEGT. The CDR3 is 16 amino acids. Details on this clonotype: Its specificity is unknown.

About 37,500 genome equivalents of blood DNA were amplified for TRB. TRB was amplified by touch-down multiplex PCR, primer pools A and B combined. TCRdb derives one entry per CDR3 protein from the multiplex PCR reads, leaving out DNA. The sample includes about 4,800 distinct CDR3 sequences. V gene TRBV6-1 combines with J gene TRBJ2-5; TCRdb proposes TRBD2, but this gene call is untestable without DNA. The sequence was collected from a human donor with an autoimmune cytopenia or autoimmune hepatitis (not recorded which). The specimen sequenced was peripheral blood. This CDR3 is CATEDLGGGNQETQYF.